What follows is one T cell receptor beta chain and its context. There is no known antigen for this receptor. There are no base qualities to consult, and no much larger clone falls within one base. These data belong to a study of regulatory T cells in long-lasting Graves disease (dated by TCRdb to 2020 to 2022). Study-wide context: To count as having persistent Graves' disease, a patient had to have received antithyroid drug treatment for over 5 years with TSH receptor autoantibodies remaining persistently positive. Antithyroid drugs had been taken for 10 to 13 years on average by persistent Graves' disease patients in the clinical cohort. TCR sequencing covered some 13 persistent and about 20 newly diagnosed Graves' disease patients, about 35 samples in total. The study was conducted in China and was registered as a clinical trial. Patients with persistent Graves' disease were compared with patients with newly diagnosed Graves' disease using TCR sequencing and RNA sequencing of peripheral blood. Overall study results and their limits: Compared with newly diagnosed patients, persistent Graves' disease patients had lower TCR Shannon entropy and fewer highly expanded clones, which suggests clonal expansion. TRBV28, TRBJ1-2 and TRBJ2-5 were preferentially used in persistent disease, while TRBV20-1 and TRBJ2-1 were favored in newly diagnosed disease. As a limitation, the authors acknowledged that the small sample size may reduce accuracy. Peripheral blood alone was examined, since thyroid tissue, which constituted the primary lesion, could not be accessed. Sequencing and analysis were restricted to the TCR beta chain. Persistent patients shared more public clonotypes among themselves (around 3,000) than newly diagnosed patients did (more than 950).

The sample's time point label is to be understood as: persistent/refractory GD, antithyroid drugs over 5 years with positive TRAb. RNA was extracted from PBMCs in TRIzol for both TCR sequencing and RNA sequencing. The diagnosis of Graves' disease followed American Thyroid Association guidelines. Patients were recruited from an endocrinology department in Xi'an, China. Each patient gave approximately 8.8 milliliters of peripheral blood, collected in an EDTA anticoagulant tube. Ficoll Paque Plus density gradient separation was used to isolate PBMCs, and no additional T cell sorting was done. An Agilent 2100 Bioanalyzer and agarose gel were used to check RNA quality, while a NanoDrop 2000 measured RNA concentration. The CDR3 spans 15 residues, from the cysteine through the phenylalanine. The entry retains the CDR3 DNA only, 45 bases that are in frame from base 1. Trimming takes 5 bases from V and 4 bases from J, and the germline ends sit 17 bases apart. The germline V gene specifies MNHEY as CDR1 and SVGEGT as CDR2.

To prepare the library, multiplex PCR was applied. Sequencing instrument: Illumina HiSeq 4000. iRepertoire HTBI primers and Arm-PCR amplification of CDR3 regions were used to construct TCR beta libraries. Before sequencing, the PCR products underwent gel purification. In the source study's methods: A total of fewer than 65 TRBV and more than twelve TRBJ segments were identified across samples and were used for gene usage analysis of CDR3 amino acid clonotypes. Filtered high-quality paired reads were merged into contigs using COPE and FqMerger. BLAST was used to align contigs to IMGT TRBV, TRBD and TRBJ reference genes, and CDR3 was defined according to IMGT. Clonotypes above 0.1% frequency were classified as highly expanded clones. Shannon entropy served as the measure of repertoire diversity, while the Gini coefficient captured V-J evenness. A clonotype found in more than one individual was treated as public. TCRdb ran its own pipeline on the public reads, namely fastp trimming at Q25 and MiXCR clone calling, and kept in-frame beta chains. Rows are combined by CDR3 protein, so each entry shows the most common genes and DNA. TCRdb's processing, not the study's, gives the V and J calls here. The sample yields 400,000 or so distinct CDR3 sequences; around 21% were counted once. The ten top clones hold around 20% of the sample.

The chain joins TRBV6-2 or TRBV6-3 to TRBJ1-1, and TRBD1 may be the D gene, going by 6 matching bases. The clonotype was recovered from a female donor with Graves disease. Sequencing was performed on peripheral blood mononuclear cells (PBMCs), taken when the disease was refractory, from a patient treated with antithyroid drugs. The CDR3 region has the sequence CASSNNRVGSTEAFF. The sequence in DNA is TGTGCCAGCAGTAATAACAGGGTCGGAAGCACTGAAGCTTTCTTT.